This T cell receptor beta chain stems from a study of cytomegalovirus exposure and HLA in healthy donors (dated by TCRdb to 2016 to 2017). In the study overall: An earlier analysis of roughly 630 of the donors reported more than 250 Gb of sequence data and some 120 million unique TCR beta sequences from 150 million to 200 million T cells. Roughly 320 gigabases of sequencing data and tens of millions of unique TCR sequences made up an early release that covered approximately 620 HLA-typed donors. Of the roughly 400 genotyped donors, over 65% fell in the genetic ancestry cluster associated with self-reported Caucasian donors. The aim of the study was to test whether cataloging public T cell receptors could identify signatures of past pathogen exposure. The study used immunosequencing to profile the T cell repertoires of hundreds of subjects and linked those repertoires to cytomegalovirus serostatus. Along with the roughly 700-subject first cohort, a separate validation cohort of around 110 different subjects was used. The study combined high-throughput TCR immunosequencing, statistical association of individual TCRs with disease status, and machine learning to predict cytomegalovirus infection status. A later analysis re-examined previously published TCR beta repertoires from 600 to 700 donors and added high-resolution HLA genotyping to investigate patterns of TCR occurrence. Rather than drawing on any new phenotypic data, the later analysis identified candidate immune exposures from TCR beta sequences and the way those sequences occurred across donors. To decide whether each TCR beta V gene segment behaved as functional or pseudogenic, an earlier analysis of nearly 600 of the donors relied on high-throughput TCR beta sequencing. Donor age, sex, ethnicity and CMV serostatus were compiled together with the repertoire data. A later genetic analysis used genome-wide SNP genotypes for about 65% of the roughly 700 donors, treating that subset as a discovery cohort. Every discovery cohort repertoire had been produced on one sequencing platform. HLA typing included class I and class II loci at four-digit resolution. Typing coverage varied by locus: about 629-630 donors for A, B, C, DRB1 and DQB1; approximately 520 for DQA1; around 610 for DPA1; 400 to 480 for DPB1. Several DR-DQ haplotypes were handled as single units for association and clustering because linkage in the cohort was strong. Across 398 genotyped donors of the cohort, an average of roughly 230,000 unique TCR beta nucleotide sequences per donor were sequenced, and approximately 17% of those sequences were non-productive.

In total, 600 or so healthy bone marrow donors made up the cohort. At the time of sampling, every cohort member was nominally healthy, though immune exposures that went unrecorded were likely present. The donor tested CMV seronegative, placing the donor among the 350 or so seronegative members of the cohort. Each donor provided a peripheral blood sample, and peripheral blood mononuclear cells were used for TCR beta sequencing. The Qiagen DNeasy Blood Extraction Kit was used to extract genomic DNA from the blood cell samples. The method was the immunoSEQ multiplex PCR assay. A mixture of 60 forward primers for TCR Vbeta segments and 13 reverse primers for TCR Jbeta segments was used in the multiplex PCR. The CDR3 region of rearranged TCR beta genes was amplified from genomic DNA by a multiplex PCR assay. Amplified TCR beta libraries were sequenced as 87-base-pair reads on the Illumina HiSeq System. The paper's processing steps were these. A later analysis tallied around 87 million unique TCR beta chains across the 640 or so repertoires, and approximately 11 million of those chains were shared by two or more donors. To remove PCR and sequencing errors, raw reads were error-corrected and collapsed into unique sequences using a nearest-neighbor algorithm that merged closely related sequences. To assign V, D and J gene segments, CDR3 sequences were aligned to IMGT reference sequences. For a sequence to be retained, a match of at least six nucleotides was required to both a V gene segment and a J gene segment. Rearrangements were called productive when the CDR3 lacked stop codons and stayed in frame with V and J; all others were non-productive. CDR3 was defined according to IMGT convention as the region running from the second conserved V-encoded cysteine to the conserved J-encoded phenylalanine. The earlier analysis of more than 450 of the donors excluded sequences that lacked an unambiguous match to a single V gene segment. An earlier analysis of 450 to 650 of the donors called V segments functional above 56.7% productive rearrangements and segregating when the between-donor standard deviation exceeded 5%. A statistical classification framework was developed to diagnose cytomegalovirus status using the catalog of TCR beta chain sequences. In a later analysis, TCR nucleotide sequences were compared against IMGT/GENE-DB human TR gene sequences so that V and J genes could be assigned. The TCRdist pipeline was used in a later analysis to assign CDR3 sequences and most-parsimonious VDJ recombination scenarios. In a later analysis, each TCR beta chain was defined by its CDR3 amino acid sequence together with its V-gene family, and reads without a unique V-gene family were excluded. A later analysis removed roughly 590 highly shared, low-generation-probability nucleotide sequences to deal with suspected cross-contamination and a sequencing artifact. For each public chain, a later analysis derived a clonal expansion index from normalized ranks of inferred template counts within each repertoire. A later analysis computed generation probabilities with a VDJ recombination model fitted to out-of-frame rearrangements, and checked the results against IGoR. Hypergeometric tests were used in a later analysis to score TCR-TCR, TCR-HLA and TCR-CMV co-occurrence, with a repertoire-size bias correction applied to the TCR pairs. False discovery rates were estimated in a later analysis by permuting HLA or CMV assignments 20 times. In a later analysis, co-occurring TCRs were grouped using DBSCAN, with TCRdist sequence similarity added in when clustering inside HLA-allele-positive subsets. Co-occurrence clustering excluded repertoires with fewer than 30,000 or more than 120,000 public chains, plus five with anomalous nucleotide sharing. The source is immuneACCESS, and TCRdb retained only in-frame sequences with V and J called. Part of the clones is not carried over; for the studies checked, unresolved V genes explain less than half of this, and the remainder is unexplained. That table gives V, J and clone size, and the DNA gave D and trimming. The sample contains 110,000 to 150,000 clones, approximately 80% of them found a single time. The ten largest account for 2.5% to 3.5% of the sample.

Paper-wide results and their limitations: Because counts were too low, about 18 rarely observed V segments, including chromosome 9 orphons, were left out of the earlier analysis of some 600 of the donors. Several of the top co-occurrence clusters appeared to be linked to parvovirus B19, influenza, CMV and Epstein-Barr virus, according to a later analysis. Most CMV-associated TCR beta chains appeared to be HLA-restricted in a later analysis, and the HLA associations seemed to be driven largely by CMV exposure. At a false discovery rate of 0.05, a later analysis linked around 17,000 TCR beta sequences to specific HLA alleles. In a later analysis, the rate of TCR association differed among HLA loci, with DRB1 alleles having the most associated TCRs and HLA-C alleles having the fewest. Because the 87-base-pair reads could not distinguish some IMGT-functional V segments, including TRBV6-2 and TRBV6-3, those segments were excluded. A few of the identified cytomegalovirus-associated TCR beta chains were confirmed in vitro to be specific for cytomegalovirus antigens. HLA typing was unavailable for some donors at each locus, so association tests used only the typed subset. The only immune exposure information available for the cohort was CMV serostatus. Correlated functional status among segregating V segments might be attributable to linkage disequilibrium, but an unknown experimental factor could not be ruled out. In a later genetic analysis, fewer N-insertions in productive TCRs were reported among donors in an Asian-associated ancestry cluster than the approximately 670-donor mean. Presence/absence analyses assumed roughly uniform sequencing depth across donors, an assumption that may not hold. The study listed around 160 TCR beta chains as associated with cytomegalovirus. Broadly in line with IMGT annotations, most TCR beta V segments showed up in productive rearrangements about 87% or about 30% of the time in an earlier analysis of approximately 600 of the donors. In this cohort, only TCR beta chains were sequenced, and detectable features were limited by the absence of alpha or paired-chain data. The sequencing pipeline was judged likely to have produced a cluster of highly shared sequence variants as a technical artifact. A further reported finding was that TCR beta sequences accurately predicted the HLA-A and HLA-B alleles for most subjects in the first cohort. Most TCR sequences were seen in very few donors, while some public TCRs were found in many individuals. According to the authors, the approach could potentially be generalized to other disease states and immunological phenotypes. Compared with equally common non-associated chains, HLA-associated TCR beta chains in a later analysis were more clonally expanded and had lower generation probabilities. The classifier was reported to diagnose cytomegalovirus status with high specificity and sensitivity in both the original and validation cohorts. Assigning TCR associations to individual alleles was difficult when HLA alleles, especially DR and DQ, strongly co-occurred. V-gene and J-gene trimming of TCR beta chains was associated with a missense DCLRE1C variant in a later genetic analysis, and the association was replicated in an independent cohort.

The CDR3 numbers 16 residues from cysteine through phenylalanine. The read is trimmed to its CDR3 DNA, 48 bases read in frame from base 1. Trimming at the junction amounts to 2 bases on V and 5 bases on J, and the germline ends lie 15 bases apart. The germline V gene (reference sequence) supplies CDR1 LNHDA and CDR2 SQIVND. Turning to this clone: It lacks a known antigen. No quality values exist for individual bases; no much larger clone is one base distant.

The sequence is built from TRBV19 and TRBJ2-2; a tentative D match to TRBD2 spans 6 bases. Input material: PBMCs. This TCR came from a female donor in good health and CMV-seronegative. The nucleotide sequence reads TGTGCCAGTAGTATAATTGGGGGGACGGGGACCGGGGAGCTGTTTTTT. Its protein reads: CASSIIGGTGTGELFF.